The entry below gives a single T cell receptor (beta chain) sequence along with its context. Recruited during active infection, patients (from Seattle) were subsequently followed longitudinally. In germline, CDR1 is SGHTA, CDR2 FQGTGA. Trimming took off 5 bases at V and 5 bases at J, with 31 bases between the two ends. This CDR3 spans 19 amino acids. The entry originates in a study of blood T cell repertoires in COVID-19. At the level of the study: Material from acute and convalescent COVID-19 was sourced from the United States, Italy and Spain. Sample material is recorded as cDNA or gDNA derived from T cells, B-cell-depleted T cells, or PBMCs.

As handled by the study authors: Reference gene primer amplification in the assay estimated nucleated cell counts. Profiled with immunoSEQ multiplex PCR; TCRdb holds only in-frame clones, not every one. V and J calls and clone size are those listed in that table; D and trimming were worked out from the DNA. The repertoire has under 90,000 clones, roughly 87% of them found once; the top ten carry about 3.4%. The chain has TRBV7-3 and TRBJ2-7; D might be TRBD2 (10 bases). The TCR was taken from a woman between 50 and 59 years old with COVID-19, enrolled during active disease. Sample: peripheral blood. CDR3 protein: CASSLRDRAASGRIDEQYF. The CDR3 DNA is TGTGCCAGCAGCCTCCGGGACAGGGCGGCTAGCGGGAGAATCGACGAGCAGTACTTC.